The T cell receptor (beta chain) under discussion was sequenced for a study of cytomegalovirus exposure and HLA in healthy donors. Study observations and caveats: The study labeled 164 TCR beta chains cytomegalovirus-associated. Previous analysis showed most TCR beta V segments were productive about 87% or about 30% of the time. Reported performance of the classifier showed diagnosis of cytomegalovirus status with high specificity and sensitivity.

The V end was cut by 6 bases, the J end by 5 bases, with 5 bases between. CDR1 is MNHNY, CDR2 SVGAGI, per germline (reference sequence). The CDR3 runs to 11 residues. On this clone itself: Its antigen is unknown.

PCR was performed using 60 Vbeta and 13 Jbeta primers. Measured with immunoSEQ multiplex PCR; TCRdb has only the in-frame clones, and not every one. The sample holds more than 90,000 clones, 78% seen once. The J gene is TRBJ1-5, the V gene TRBV6-6; D is possibly TRBD1 (5 bases). The sample taken for sequencing was PBMCs. The sequence came from a woman aged 55-69 years in good health and CMV-seronegative. The CDR3 is CASRQDQPQHF. CDR3 coding DNA: TGTGCCAGCAGACAGGATCAGCCCCAGCATTTT.